Included here is one TCR beta chain sequence, with context. This specimen comes from a study of T cell changes during pregnancy in multiple sclerosis. Clones were read by immunoSEQ multiplex PCR, and TCRdb kept only the in-frame ones, dropping some. The table includes around 60,000 clones, 96% detected once. Germline CDR1 and CDR2: MNHEY and SMNVEV (reference sequence). V shed 6 bases, J shed 5 bases, and the junction held 3 bases outside the gene matches. CDR3 length equals 13 residues. Specimen: CD8+ T cells from peripheral blood mononuclear cells, collected after pregnancy. The chain combines TRBV27 with TRBJ2-1; 8 bases align to TRBD1. The clonotype was recovered from a female donor with multiple sclerosis, enrolled in a pregnancy study. The CDR3 region is CASRVTGDNEQFF. The CDR3 coding sequence is TGTGCCAGCAGGGTGACAGGGGACAATGAGCAGTTCTTC.